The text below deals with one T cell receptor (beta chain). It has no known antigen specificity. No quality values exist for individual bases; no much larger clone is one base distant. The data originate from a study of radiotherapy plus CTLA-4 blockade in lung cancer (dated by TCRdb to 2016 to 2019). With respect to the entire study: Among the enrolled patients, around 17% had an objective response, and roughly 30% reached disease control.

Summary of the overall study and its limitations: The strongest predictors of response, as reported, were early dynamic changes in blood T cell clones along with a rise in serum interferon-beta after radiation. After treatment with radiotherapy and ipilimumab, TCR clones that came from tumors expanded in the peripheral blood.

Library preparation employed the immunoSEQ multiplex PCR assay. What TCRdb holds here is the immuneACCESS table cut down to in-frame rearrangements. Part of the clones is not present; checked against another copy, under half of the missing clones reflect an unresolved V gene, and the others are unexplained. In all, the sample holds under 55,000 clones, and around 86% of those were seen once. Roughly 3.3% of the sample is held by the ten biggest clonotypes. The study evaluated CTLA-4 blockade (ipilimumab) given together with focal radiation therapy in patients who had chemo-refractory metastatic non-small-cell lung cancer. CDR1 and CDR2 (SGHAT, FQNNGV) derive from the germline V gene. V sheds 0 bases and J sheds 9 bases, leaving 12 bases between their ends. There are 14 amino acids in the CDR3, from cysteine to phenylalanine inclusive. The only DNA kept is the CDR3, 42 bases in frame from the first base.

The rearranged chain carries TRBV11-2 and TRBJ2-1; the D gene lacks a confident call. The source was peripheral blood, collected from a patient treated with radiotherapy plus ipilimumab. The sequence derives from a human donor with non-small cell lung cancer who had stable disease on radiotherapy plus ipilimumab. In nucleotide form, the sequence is TGTGCCAGCAGCTTAGATATTATGAGTGGTGAGCAGTTCTTC. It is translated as CASSLDIMSGEQFF.